This TCR beta chain was recorded in a study of post-analysis software for immune sequencing data. General observations from the study: TRBV segments more frequent in patients than in controls numbered five and included TRBV5-6, TRBV5-1 and TRBV20-1. Strong co-clustering by F measure was evident for samples that had been prepared in the same batch.

Incorporated into the TCR beta cDNA libraries were unique molecular identifiers, which served to reduce PCR and sequencing biases. TCRdb passed the PCR reads through MiXCR, listing each CDR3 protein once. There are approximately 660,000 distinct CDR3 sequences in the sample; around 64% occur only once, and about 10% lies in the top ten. The germline V and J ends were trimmed by 6 bases and 11 bases, with 19 bases remaining between them. The CDR3 extends over 13 amino acids. In regard to this clonotype: Its antigen remains unknown.

The chain couples TRBV12-3 or TRBV12-4 to TRBJ2-5, with D unresolved. The sequence was obtained from a girl aged 2 to 9 with multiple sclerosis. The sequenced sample was blood. The CDR3 DNA is TGTGCCAGCAGCATAGACACCGCCCTGGAGCAGTACTTC. It yields the protein CASSIDTALEQYF.